This T cell receptor (beta chain) was identified in a study of CD8+CD57+ T cells in acquired aplastic anemia. Study-wide findings and caveats: A significant difference in CD8+ Simpson's diversity between patients and controls was not found.

The CDR3 is made up of 14 amino acids. The germline V gene encodes CDR1 SQVTM and CDR2 ANQGSEA. Trimming shortened V by 3 bases and J by 1 base, and 13 bases separated the two germline ends. In this sample, this clonotype turned up many times. Antigen specificity is unknown. Profiles of TCR beta VDJ and CDR3 were generated from a genomic DNA template. TCRdb re-analysed the reads in MiXCR, keeping a single row per CDR3 protein. The sample gives 98,000 or so distinct CDR3 sequences, 51% of which show up once; under 35% is in the top ten. Material for sequencing was sorted CD4+, CD8+, or CD8+CD57+ T cells (not recorded which) from PBMCs. The rearrangement uses TRBV29-1 and TRBJ2-7; possible D gene TRBD1, 5 bases. This sequence originates from a human donor in good health, serving as a control. CDR3 region: CSVDQGQGSYEQYF. CDR3 coding DNA: TGCAGCGTTGACCAGGGCCAAGGGTCCTACGAGCAGTACTTC.